This T cell receptor (beta chain) comes out of a study of blood T cell repertoires in COVID-19. The overall study: In each case, the material was cDNA or gDNA derived from T cells, B-cell-depleted T cells, or PBMCs.

Trimming at V came to 0 bases and at J to 6 bases, leaving 12 bases not matched to a gene. Germline assignment: CDR1 MNHEY and CDR2 SVGEGT. This CDR3 spans 17 amino acids. Original processing methods: Nucleated cell number was recorded as an estimate derived from reference gene primer amplification. Produced via immunoSEQ multiplex PCR; TCRdb's table is partial and in-frame only. The V and J calls and clone size are taken from that table; D and trimming were inferred from the DNA. The table records about 14,000 clones, less than 90% of them present only once. This chain links TRBV6-2 or TRBV6-3 with TRBJ2-3, with TRBD2 matching 7 bases. The sample comprised peripheral blood. This TCR was sampled from a man aged 35 to 55 with active or convalescent COVID-19. The CDR3 DNA sequence: TGTGCCAGCAGTTACTCGTTTATCGCGGGGGTGTCGGATACGCAGTATTTT. This sequence encodes CASSYSFIAGVSDTQYF.